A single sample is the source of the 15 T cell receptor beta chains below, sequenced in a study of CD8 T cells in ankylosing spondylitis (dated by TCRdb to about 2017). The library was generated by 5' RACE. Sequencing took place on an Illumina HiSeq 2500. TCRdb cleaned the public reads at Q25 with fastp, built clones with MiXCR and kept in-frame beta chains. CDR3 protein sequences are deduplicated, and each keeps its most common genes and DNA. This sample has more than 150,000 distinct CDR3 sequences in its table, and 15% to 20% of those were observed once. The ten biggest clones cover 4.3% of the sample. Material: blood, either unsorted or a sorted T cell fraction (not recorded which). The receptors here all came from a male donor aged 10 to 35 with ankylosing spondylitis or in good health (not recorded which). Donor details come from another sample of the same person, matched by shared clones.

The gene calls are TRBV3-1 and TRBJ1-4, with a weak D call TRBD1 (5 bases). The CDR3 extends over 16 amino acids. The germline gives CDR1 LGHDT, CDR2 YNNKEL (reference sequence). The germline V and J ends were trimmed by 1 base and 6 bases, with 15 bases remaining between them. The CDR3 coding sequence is TGTGCCAGCAGCCAAGGCCCCACTCGGGGCGATGAAAAACTGTTTTTT. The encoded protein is CASSQGPTRGDEKLFF.

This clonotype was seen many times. Written as DNA, the CDR3 is TGTGCCAGCAGTACGGGCGGGGTCGGAGAAGCTTTCTTT. The encoded protein is CASSTGGVGEAFF. The genes are TRBV6-2 or TRBV6-3 and TRBJ1-1; D ambiguous. Looked up from germline, CDR1 is MNHEY and CDR2 is SVGEGT. This CDR3 comprises 13 residues. Trimming cost V 5 bases and J 8 bases, with 15 bases left between them.

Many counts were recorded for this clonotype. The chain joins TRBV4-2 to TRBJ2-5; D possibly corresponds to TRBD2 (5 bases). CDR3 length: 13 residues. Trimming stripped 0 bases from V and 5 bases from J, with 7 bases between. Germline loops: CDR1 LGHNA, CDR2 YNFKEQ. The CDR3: CASSQEGVETQYF. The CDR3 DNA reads TGTGCCAGCAGCCAAGAGGGAGTTGAGACCCAGTACTTC.

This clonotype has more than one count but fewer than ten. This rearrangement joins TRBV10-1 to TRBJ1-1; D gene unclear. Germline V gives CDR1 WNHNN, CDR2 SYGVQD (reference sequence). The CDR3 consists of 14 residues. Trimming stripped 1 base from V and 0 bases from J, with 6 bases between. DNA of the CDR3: TGCGCCAGCAGTGAGTTCACGATGAACACTGAAGCTTTCTTT. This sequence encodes CASSEFTMNTEAFF.

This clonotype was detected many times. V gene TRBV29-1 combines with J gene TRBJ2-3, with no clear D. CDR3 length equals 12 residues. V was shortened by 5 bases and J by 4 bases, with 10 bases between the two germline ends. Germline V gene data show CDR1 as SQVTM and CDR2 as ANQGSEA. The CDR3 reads CSVRTAADTQYF. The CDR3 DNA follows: TGCAGCGTTCGGACGGCAGCAGATACGCAGTATTTT.

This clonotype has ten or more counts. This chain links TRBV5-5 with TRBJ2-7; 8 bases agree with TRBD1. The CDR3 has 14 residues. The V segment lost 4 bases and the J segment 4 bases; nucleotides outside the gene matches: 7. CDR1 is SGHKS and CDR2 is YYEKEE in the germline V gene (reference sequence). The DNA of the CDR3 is TGTGCCAGCAGCGGACAGGGACTCCCTTACGAGCAGTACGTC. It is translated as CASSGQGLPYEQYV.

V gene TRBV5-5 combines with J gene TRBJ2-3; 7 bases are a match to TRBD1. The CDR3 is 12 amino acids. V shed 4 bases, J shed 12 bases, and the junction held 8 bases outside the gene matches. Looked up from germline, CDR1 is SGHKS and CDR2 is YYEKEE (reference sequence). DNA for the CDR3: TGTGCCAGCAGCCGCGACAGGGACCTTCAGTATTTT. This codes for CASSRDRDLQYF.

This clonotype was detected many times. CDR3 coding DNA: TGCAGTGCTAGAGATTCGGCAGGGAAACTCTCCTACAATGAGCAGTTCTTC. Residues: CSARDSAGKLSYNEQFF. This chain links TRBV20-1 with TRBJ2-1; D perhaps matches TRBD1 (5 bases). V shed 0 bases and J shed 0 bases, with 15 bases lying between them. The CDR3 has 17 amino acids. Germline V gene lookup returns CDR1 DFQATT and CDR2 SNEGSKA (reference sequence).

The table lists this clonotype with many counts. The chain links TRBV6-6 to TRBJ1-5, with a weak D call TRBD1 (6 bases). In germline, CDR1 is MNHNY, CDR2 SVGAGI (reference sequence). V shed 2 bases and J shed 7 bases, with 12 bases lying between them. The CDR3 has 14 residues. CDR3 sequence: CASSYDRQSQPQHF. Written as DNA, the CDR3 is TGTGCCAGCAGTTACGACAGGCAGAGCCAGCCCCAGCATTTT.

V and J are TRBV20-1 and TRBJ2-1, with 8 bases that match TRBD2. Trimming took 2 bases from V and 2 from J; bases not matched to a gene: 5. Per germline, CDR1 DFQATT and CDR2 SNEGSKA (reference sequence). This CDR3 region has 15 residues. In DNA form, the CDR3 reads TGCAGTGCTAGACTGCGGGAGGTTCCCTACAATGAGCAGTTCTTC. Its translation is CSARLREVPYNEQFF.

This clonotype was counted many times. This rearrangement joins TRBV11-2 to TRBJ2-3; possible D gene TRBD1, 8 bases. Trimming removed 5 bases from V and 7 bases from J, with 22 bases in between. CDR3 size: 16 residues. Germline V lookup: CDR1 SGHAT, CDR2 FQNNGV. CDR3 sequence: CASSLGGDRIPYTQYF. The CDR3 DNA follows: TGTGCCAGCAGCCTAGGGGGGGACAGGATTCCATATACGCAGTATTTT.

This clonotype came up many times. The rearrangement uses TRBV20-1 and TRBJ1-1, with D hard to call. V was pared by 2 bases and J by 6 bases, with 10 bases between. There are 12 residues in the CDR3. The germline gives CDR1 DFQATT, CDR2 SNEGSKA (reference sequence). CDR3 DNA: TGCAGTGCTAGACATTGGTGGCCTGAAGCTTTCTTT. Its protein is CSARHWWPEAFF.

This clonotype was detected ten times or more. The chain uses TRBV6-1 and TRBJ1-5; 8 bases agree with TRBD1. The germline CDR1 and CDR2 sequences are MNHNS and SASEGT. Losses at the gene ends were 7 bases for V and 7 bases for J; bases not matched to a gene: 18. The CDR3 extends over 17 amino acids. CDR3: CASTIGGTDRGRQPQHF. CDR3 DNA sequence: TGTGCCAGCACTATAGGCGGTACTGACAGGGGACGCCAGCCCCAGCATTTT.

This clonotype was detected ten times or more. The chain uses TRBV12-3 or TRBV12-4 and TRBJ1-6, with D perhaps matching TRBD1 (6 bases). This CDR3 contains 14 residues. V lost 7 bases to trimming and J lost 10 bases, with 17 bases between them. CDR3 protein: CASTLMTGSSPLHF. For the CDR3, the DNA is TGTGCCAGCACCCTTATGACAGGTTCCTCACCCCTCCACTTT.

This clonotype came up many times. The CDR3 nucleotides are TGTGCCAGCAGTTTAAGCGGGGCGGTCTACGAGCAGTACTTC. It encodes CASSLSGAVYEQYF. V gene TRBV12-3 or TRBV12-4 combines with J gene TRBJ2-7; 7 bases line up with TRBD2. The CDR3 has 14 residues. Trimming took 2 bases from V and 3 from J; bases not matched to a gene: 4.